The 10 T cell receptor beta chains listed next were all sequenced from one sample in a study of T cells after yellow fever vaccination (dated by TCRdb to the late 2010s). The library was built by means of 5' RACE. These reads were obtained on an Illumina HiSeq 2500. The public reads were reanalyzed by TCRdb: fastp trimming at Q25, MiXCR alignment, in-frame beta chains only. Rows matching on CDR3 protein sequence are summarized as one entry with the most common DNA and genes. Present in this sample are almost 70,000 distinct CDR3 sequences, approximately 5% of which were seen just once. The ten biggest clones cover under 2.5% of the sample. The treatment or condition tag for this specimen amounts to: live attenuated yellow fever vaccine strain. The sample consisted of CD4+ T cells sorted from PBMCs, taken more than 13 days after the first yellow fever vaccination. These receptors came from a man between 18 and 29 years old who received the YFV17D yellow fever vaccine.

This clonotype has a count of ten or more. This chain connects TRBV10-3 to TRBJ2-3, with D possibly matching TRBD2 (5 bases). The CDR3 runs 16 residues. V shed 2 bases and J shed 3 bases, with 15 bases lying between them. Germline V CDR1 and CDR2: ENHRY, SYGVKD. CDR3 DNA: TGTGCCATCAGTGAGACCCCCTTACTAGGGACAGATACGCAGTATTTT. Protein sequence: CAISETPLLGTDTQYF.

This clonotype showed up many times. CDR3 DNA sequence: TGCGCCAGCAGCTTAGCCGCCCCCTGGGATACGCAGTATTTT. Translating it yields CASSLAAPWDTQYF. This chain uses TRBV5-1 with TRBJ2-3; no firm D call. Germline-derived CDR1 and CDR2 are SGHRS and YFSETQ. The CDR3 totals 14 residues. V was pared by 2 bases and J by 6 bases, with 13 bases between. The whole variable domain, filled in from reference TRBV5-1 and TRBJ2-3, reads KAGVTQTPRYLIKTRGQQVTLSCSPISGHRSVSWYQQTPGQGLQFLFEYFSETQRNKGNFPGRFSGRQFSNSRSEMNVSTLELGDSALYLCASSLAAPWDTQYFGPGTRLTVL.

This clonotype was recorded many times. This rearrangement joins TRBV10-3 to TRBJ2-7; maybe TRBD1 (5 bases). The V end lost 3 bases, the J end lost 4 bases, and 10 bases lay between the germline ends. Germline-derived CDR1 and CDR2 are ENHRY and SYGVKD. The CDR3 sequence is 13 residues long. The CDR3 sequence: CAISEDSSYEQYV. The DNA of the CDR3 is TGTGCCATCAGTGAAGACAGCTCATACGAGCAGTACGTC.

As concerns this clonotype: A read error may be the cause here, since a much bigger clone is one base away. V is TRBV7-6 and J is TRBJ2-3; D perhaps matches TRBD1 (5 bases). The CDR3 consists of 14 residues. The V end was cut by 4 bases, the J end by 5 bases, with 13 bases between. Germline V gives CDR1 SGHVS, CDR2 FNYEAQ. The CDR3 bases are TGTGCCAGCAGCTCCGGACAAGGCATAGATACGCAGTATTTT. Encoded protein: CASSSGQGIDTQYF.

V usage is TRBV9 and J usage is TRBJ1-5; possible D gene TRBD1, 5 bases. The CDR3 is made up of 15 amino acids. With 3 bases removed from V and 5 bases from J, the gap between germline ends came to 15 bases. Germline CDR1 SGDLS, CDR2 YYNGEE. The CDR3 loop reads CASSASQGNDQPQHF. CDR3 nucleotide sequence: TGTGCCAGCAGCGCTTCCCAGGGAAACGATCAGCCCCAGCATTTT.

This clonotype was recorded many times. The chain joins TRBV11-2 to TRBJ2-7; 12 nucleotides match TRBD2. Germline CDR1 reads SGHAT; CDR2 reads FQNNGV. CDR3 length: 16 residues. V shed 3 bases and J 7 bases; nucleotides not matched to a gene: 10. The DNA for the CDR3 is TGTGCCAGCAGCTTGAACCCTAGCGGGGGGGCCGGTGAGCAGTACTTC. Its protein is CASSLNPSGGAGEQYF.

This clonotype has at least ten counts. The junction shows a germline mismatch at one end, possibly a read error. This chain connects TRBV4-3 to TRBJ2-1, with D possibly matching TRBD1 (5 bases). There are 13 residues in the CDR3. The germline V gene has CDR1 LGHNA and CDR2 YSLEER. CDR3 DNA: TGCGCCAGCAGCCAAGTCATAAGACAGACCCCCAACTTC. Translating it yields CASSQVIRQTPNF.

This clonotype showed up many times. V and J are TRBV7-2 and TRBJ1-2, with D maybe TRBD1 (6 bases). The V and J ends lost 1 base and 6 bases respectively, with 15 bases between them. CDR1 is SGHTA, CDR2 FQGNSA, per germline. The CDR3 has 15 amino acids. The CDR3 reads CASSLGATGNHGYTF. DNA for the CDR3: TGTGCCAGCAGCTTAGGGGCCACAGGGAACCATGGCTACACCTTC.

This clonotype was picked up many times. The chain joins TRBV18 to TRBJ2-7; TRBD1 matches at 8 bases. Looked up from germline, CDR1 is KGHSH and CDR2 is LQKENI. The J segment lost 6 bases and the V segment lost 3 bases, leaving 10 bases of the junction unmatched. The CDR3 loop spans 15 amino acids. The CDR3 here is CASSPPGTGRFEQYV. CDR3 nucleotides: TGTGCCAGCTCACCCCCCGGGACAGGCCGCTTCGAGCAGTACGTC.

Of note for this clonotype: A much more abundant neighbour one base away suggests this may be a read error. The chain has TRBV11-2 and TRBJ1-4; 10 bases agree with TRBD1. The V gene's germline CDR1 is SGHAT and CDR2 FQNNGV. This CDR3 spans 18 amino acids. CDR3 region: CASILRRQGALTNEKLFF. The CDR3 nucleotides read TGTGCCAGCATCTTAAGGAGACAGGGGGCGCTTACTAATGAAAAACTGTTTTTT. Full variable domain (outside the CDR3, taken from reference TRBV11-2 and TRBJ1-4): EAGVAQSPRYKIIEKRQSVAFWCNPISGHATLYWYQQILGQGPKLLIQFQNNGVVDDSQLPKDRFSAERLKGVDSTLKIQPAKLEDSAVYLCASILRRQGALTNEKLFFGSGTQLSVL.